Below, 8 T cell receptor beta chains from the same sample are listed, as sequenced in a study of a mutant IDH1 vaccine in newly diagnosed glioma. These receptors' antigens are unknown. The time point is: week 11, during vaccination. Each dose delivered 300 ug of mutant IDH1 20-mer peptide subcutaneously with imiquimod. Using immunoSEQ multiplex PCR, the repertoire was profiled, and TCRdb retains in-frame clones only, with some absent. The repertoire consists of about 25,000 clones, with about 70% occurring once and the leading ten covering 11%. This specimen consisted of peripheral blood mononuclear cells (PBMCs), obtained from a glioma patient whose treatment included an IDH1 peptide vaccine. The receptors derive from a man between 18 and 35 years old with glioma. Some clones in this sample may be carry-over from other donors' samples.

This clone has only one observation. This chain connects TRBV25-1 to TRBJ2-3, with TRBD2 identical over 7 bases. Trimming at V came to 4 bases and at J to 6 bases, leaving 7 bases not matched to a gene. Germline V gene data show CDR1 as MGHDK and CDR2 as SYGVNS. This CDR3 has 14 residues. Written as DNA, the CDR3 is TGTGCCAGCAGTGGAAGGCTGGGGGGGGATACGCAGTATTTT. Protein sequence: CASSGRLGGDTQYF.

The CDR3 region has the DNA TGTGCCTGGAGTCCACTAGCGGGAGCAGAGTGGGAGACCCAGTACTTC. Translating it yields CAWSPLAGAEWETQYF. J is TRBJ2-5 and V is TRBV30, with 11 bases identical to TRBD2. Trimming at V came to 2 bases and at J to 5 bases, leaving 10 bases not matched to a gene. Germline CDR1 GTSNPN, CDR2 SVGIG (reference sequence). CDR3 size: 16 residues.

J is TRBJ1-1 and V is TRBV19; 8 nucleotides agree with TRBD1. Germline V CDR1 and CDR2: LNHDA, SQIVND (reference sequence). This CDR3 region has 17 residues. The junction had 16 bases not matched to a gene; V was cut back by 10 bases and J by 0 bases. CDR3 amino acids: CATARGQGYVLNTEAFF. CDR3 sequence (DNA): TGTGCCACCGCACGAGGACAGGGCTATGTTCTGAACACTGAAGCTTTCTTT.

This chain uses TRBV7-9 with TRBJ2-3, with 7 bases matching TRBD2. The CDR3 covers 16 residues. The germline gives CDR1 SEHNR, CDR2 FQNEAQ (reference sequence). The junction had 10 bases not matched to a gene; V was cut back by 5 bases and J by 2 bases. CDR3: CASSPRALAVTDTQYF. Here the CDR3 DNA reads TGTGCCAGCAGCCCCCGAGCCCTAGCGGTCACAGATACGCAGTATTTT.

This chain connects TRBV9 to TRBJ2-3; no firm D call. The germline gives CDR1 SGDLS, CDR2 YYNGEE. With 4 bases removed from V and 7 bases from J, the gap between germline ends came to 10 bases. The CDR3 sequence is 12 residues long. CDR3 residues: CASSHGGNTQYF. CDR3 sequence (DNA): TGTGCCAGCAGCCACGGCGGAAATACGCAGTATTTT. Using reference TRBV9 and TRBJ2-3 for the parts outside the CDR3, the full variable domain is DSGVTQTPKHLITATGQRVTLRCSPRSGDLSVYWYQQSLDQGLQFLIQYYNGEERAKGNILERFSAQQFPDLHSELNLSSLELGDSALYFCASSHGGNTQYFGPGTRLTVL.

This chain links TRBV2 with TRBJ2-7; D unresolved. Trimming pared 4 bases from V and 2 bases from J, leaving 15 bases between. Germline V gives CDR1 SNHLY, CDR2 FYNNEI. This CDR3 is built from 15 residues. CDR3 nucleotide sequence: TGTGCCAGCAGTGGGATGGGCTCCGAGGCCTACGAGCAGTACTTC. This sequence encodes CASSGMGSEAYEQYF.

V and J are TRBV2 and TRBJ2-2; D is uncertain. The CDR3 totals 14 residues. CDR1 is SNHLY and CDR2 is FYNNEI in the germline V gene. Trimming took off 6 bases at V and 4 bases at J, with 12 bases between the two ends. CDR3: CASRPRILTGELFF. The CDR3 coding sequence is TGTGCCAGCAGACCCCGTATACTCACCGGGGAGCTGTTTTTT.

A few counts support this clone. This chain joins TRBV11-2 and TRBJ1-1, with D uncertain. CDR1 is SGHAT, CDR2 FQNNGV, per germline. CDR3 size: 12 residues. V was trimmed by 5 bases and J by 11 bases, leaving 15 bases between them. CDR3 protein: CASSPAEEGAFF. In DNA, the CDR3 is TGTGCCAGCAGCCCGGCGGAGGAAGGTGCTTTCTTT.